This T cell receptor (beta chain) came from a study of glioma-infiltrating T cells after dendritic cell vaccination (dated by TCRdb to about 2016). Concerning the study at large: Of the roughly 15 glioblastoma patients in the cohort, all drawn from Phase I and II dendritic cell vaccination trials, 9 were newly diagnosed and 6 had recurrent disease. TCR sequencing metrics, including TIL content and tumor-blood repertoire overlap, were correlated with survival after dendritic cell vaccination. Deep sequencing of TCR beta CDR3 regions was used to quantify tumor-infiltrating lymphocyte content and compare tumor and blood repertoires in dendritic cell-vaccinated glioblastoma patients. Three intradermal dendritic cell vaccine injections were administered to patients at biweekly intervals in the arm below the axilla. To make the vaccine, monocyte-derived dendritic cells were cultured for seven days with IL-4 and GM-CSF and then pulsed overnight with autologous tumor lysate. Autologous tumor lysate-pulsed dendritic cell vaccination was administered to the patients between the early 2000s and the early 2010s. Overall results and qualifications from the work: The TCR overlap response model with three groups was called speculative and said to need prospective validation. After dendritic cell vaccination, a higher estimated pretreatment TIL content predicted longer time to progression and longer overall survival. No direct relationship between TCR clonality and survival was found, suggesting a diverse polyclonal response may matter. The cohort was small and heterogeneous, only a few patients had full blood and tumor sets, and even fewer had initial-recurrent tumor pairs.

Ends trimmed: V by 6 bases, J by 6 bases; bases unmatched to a gene: 18. The CDR3, from cysteine to phenylalanine, totals 18 residues. Solely the CDR3 DNA is kept, with 54 bases framed from the first base. The germline V gene gives CDR1 as KGHSH and CDR2 as LQKENI. The sample's time point label is to be understood as: after dendritic cell vaccination, including at tumor progression/relapse. Selection of patients required sufficient residual fresh-frozen tumor tissue and over two years of available survival data. Molecular status otherwise varied across the glioblastoma patients, but none of them carried an isocitrate dehydrogenase mutation. PBMC were collected before vaccination, two weeks after the third vaccination, and at tumor progression if progression occurred. The Qiagen DNeasy Blood extraction Kit was used for extraction of genomic DNA. The table lists this clone with a count of one. Its antigen is still unknown. Base quality data are lacking; no much larger clone is found one base away.

The immunoSEQ assay amplified TCRB CDR3 regions from roughly 2 micrograms of genomic DNA, or from all available DNA when less than that amount was available. The multiplex PCR employed 60 forward primers targeting TCR V beta segments and 13 reverse primers targeting J beta segments. To estimate the number of reads per starting template, synthetic control templates were added to each sample at limiting dilution. Reads of 87 bp were generated by sequencing on the Illumina HiSeq System. Under the source paper's analysis protocol: PCR and sequencing errors were removed by a nearest neighbor algorithm that merged closely related sequences. TCR overlap was measured as the percentage of unique tumor TCR beta sequences that were also present in the peripheral blood of the same patient. Not all clones reach the TCRdb copy of this immuneACCESS table, which keeps in-frame sequences only. Checked studies attribute under half of the gap to unresolved V genes and leave the rest unexplained. V and J calls and clone size follow that table, whereas D and trimming were derived from the DNA. The sample records 99,000 or so clones, around 91% of which are singletons. Clones ranked in the top ten supply approximately 2.7% of the sample.

Here the sequenced sample was blood, taken after dendritic cell vaccination. This receptor was taken from a human donor with glioblastoma. Recombination joined TRBV18 with TRBJ2-7, with 12 central nucleotides matching TRBD2. At the DNA level, the sequence is TGTGCCAGCTCTCCTGTGGTTTCTAGCGGGAGGGCGAAGGGCGAGCAGTACTTC. It encodes CASSPVVSSGRAKGEQYF.